Following are 10 T cell receptor beta chains from one sample sequenced in a study of OX40 agonist ivuxolimab in advanced cancers. Profiled with immunoSEQ multiplex PCR; TCRdb holds only in-frame clones, not every one. The sample holds roughly 120,000 clones, around 93% seen once. Material: CD4+ or CD8+ T cells sorted from blood, obtained in a trial of the OX40 agonist ivuxolimab. The source of these receptors is an adult with an advanced solid tumor such as melanoma, head and neck, liver or kidney cancer.

V is TRBV7-6 and J is TRBJ2-7; no clear D. With 2 bases removed from V and 0 bases from J, the gap between germline ends came to 11 bases. The CDR3 loop spans 15 amino acids. The germline gives CDR1 SGHVS, CDR2 FNYEAQ. CDR3 nucleotide sequence: TGTGCCAGCAGCTTAACTCAGGTCAACTCCTACGAGCAGTACTTC. Amino acid sequence: CASSLTQVNSYEQYF.

This clone was seen only once. The CDR3 loop is CASSSEGTGYEQYF. The CDR3 region has the DNA TGTGCCAGCAGCTCGGAGGGGACAGGGTACGAGCAGTACTTC. This chain links TRBV7-9 with TRBJ2-5; 9 bases line up with TRBD1. The J call may not be correct, given that the DNA end is closer to TRBJ2-7. This CDR3 region has 14 residues. CDR1 and CDR2 (germline): SEHNR, FQNEAQ (reference sequence).

J is TRBJ1-1 and V is TRBV4-1; maybe TRBD1 (5 bases). Trimming stripped 1 base from V and 5 bases from J, with 11 bases between. The length of the CDR3 is 14 residues. The V gene's germline CDR1 is MGHRA and CDR2 YSYEKL. In DNA, the CDR3 is TGCGCCAGCAGCCAAGGGCAGGGAGAGACTGAAGCTTTCTTT. This codes for CASSQGQGETEAFF.

The chain is built from TRBV19 and TRBJ2-3, with 10 bases identical to TRBD2. V lost 6 bases to trimming and J lost 1 base; unmatched junction nucleotides: 7. The germline V gene has CDR1 LNHDA and CDR2 SQIVND (reference sequence). The CDR3 length is 16 residues. The CDR3 coding sequence is TGTGCCAGTAGCTCTAGCGGGAGAGGGGGCACAGATACGCAGTATTTT. Amino acid sequence: CASSSSGRGGTDTQYF.

This clone was seen more than once but under ten times. The rearrangement joins TRBV2 to TRBJ1-5, with D uncertain. The CDR3 loop spans 15 amino acids. V shed 4 bases and J shed 1 base, with 11 bases lying between them. Germline-derived CDR1 and CDR2 are SNHLY and FYNNEI. CDR3 protein: CASSVVGSSNQPQHF. In nucleotides, the CDR3 is TGTGCCAGCAGTGTGGTAGGGAGCAGCAATCAGCCCCAGCATTTT.

The CDR3 loop reads CASMVGQGYEQYF. The CDR3, as DNA: TGTGCCAGCATGGTCGGGCAGGGCTACGAGCAGTACTTC. The chain combines TRBV28 with TRBJ2-7, with D maybe TRBD1 (5 bases). Germline-derived CDR1 and CDR2 are MDHEN and SYDVKM. V lost 7 bases and J 3 bases, leaving 13 bases between the germline ends. This CDR3 has 13 amino acids.

The rearrangement joins TRBV25-1 to TRBJ2-5; no definite D call. The V gene lost 4 bases and the J gene lost 6 bases, with 3 bases spanning the gap. The CDR3 runs to 10 residues. The germline gives CDR1 MGHDK, CDR2 SYGVNS. CDR3 protein: CASSGKTQYF. CDR3 nucleotides: TGTGCCAGCAGTGGAAAGACCCAGTACTTC.

The chain links TRBV7-3 to TRBJ1-5; 10 positions match TRBD1. The junction had 15 bases not matched to a gene; V was cut back by 5 bases and J by 5 bases. The CDR3 contains 18 residues. Germline V lookup: CDR1 SGHTA, CDR2 FQGTGA. The CDR3 DNA follows: TGTGCCAGCAGCCCCGTCAGGGGGGGACAGGGGAACTATCAGCCCCAGCATTTT. Residues: CASSPVRGGQGNYQPQHF. Based on the CDR3 plus reference TRBV7-3 and TRBJ1-5, the full variable domain is GAGVSQTPSNKVTEKGKYVELRCDPISGHTALYWYRQSLGQGPEFLIYFQGTGAADDSGLPNDRFFAVRPEGSVSTLKIQRTERGDSAVYLCASSPVRGGQGNYQPQHFGDGTRLSIL.

This clone was recorded only once. The V call is TRBV7-2, the J call TRBJ2-2; 10 bases align to TRBD2. The CDR3 consists of 18 residues. V lost 2 bases to trimming and J lost 6 bases; unmatched junction nucleotides: 12. CDR1 is SGHTA and CDR2 is FQGNSA in the germline V gene. The CDR3 coding sequence is TGTGCCAGCAGCTTAAGGTCTAGCGGGAGTATTGTATCCGGGGAGCTGTTTTTT. Protein: CASSLRSSGSIVSGELFF.

This clone was picked up one time. The chain carries TRBV28 and TRBJ2-3; 11 bases are shared with TRBD2. Per germline, CDR1 MDHEN and CDR2 SYDVKM. This CDR3 contains 15 residues. After removal of 5 bases from V and 6 bases from J, the junction contained 7 bases not matched to a gene. The CDR3 nucleotides read TGTGCCAGCAGTCCCCGGGTAGCGGGAGGGGATACGCAGTATTTT. Translation: CASSPRVAGGDTQYF. Full variable domain (rest looked up from reference TRBV28 and TRBJ2-3): DVKVTQSSRYLVKRTGEKVFLECVQDMDHENMFWYRQDPGLGLRLIYFSYDVKMKEKGDIPEGYSVSREKKERFSLILESASTNQTSMYLCASSPRVAGGDTQYFGPGTRLTVL.